These 2 T cell receptor beta chains originate from one sample sequenced in a study of CD8 T cells in ankylosing spondylitis. Overall study findings and caveats: What seemed typical of ankylosing spondylitis blood was a TCR beta motif built from several highly homologous variants.

TCRdb reprocessed the 5' RACE reads with MiXCR, giving one entry per CDR3 protein. The sample shows about 700,000 distinct CDR3 sequences, 19% of them seen only once. For these receptors, no antigen is known. Input material: blood, either unsorted or a sorted T cell fraction (not recorded which). The receptors originated from a male donor with ankylosing spondylitis.

This clonotype has at least ten counts. A junction boundary mismatches the germline segment, possibly from a read error. The V and J genes are TRBV12-3 or TRBV12-4 and TRBJ2-7; tentatively, D is TRBD1 (6 bases). This CDR3 spans 16 amino acids. CDR3 residues: CASAPRGKSSSHEQYF. CDR3 bases: TGTGCCAGCGCCCCTAGGGGGAAGAGCTCCTCCCACGAGCAGTACTTC.

The CDR3 is CASRRNTGKNTEAFF. In DNA, the CDR3 is TGTGCCAGCAGACGGAATACGGGGAAGAACACTGAAGCTTTCTTT. The chain has TRBV3-1 and TRBJ1-1; D gene unclear. This CDR3 spans 15 amino acids. V was shortened by 6 bases and J by 1 base, with 15 bases between the two germline ends. Germline V gene lookup returns CDR1 LGHDT and CDR2 YNNKEL (reference sequence). Using reference TRBV3-1 and TRBJ1-1 for the parts outside the CDR3, the full variable domain is DTAVSQTPKYLVTQMGNDKSIKCEQNLGHDTMYWYKQDSKKFLKIMFSYNNKELIINETVPNRFSPKSPDKAHLNLHINSLELGDSAVYFCASRRNTGKNTEAFFGQGTRLTVV.